These 3 T cell receptor beta chains share one sample of origin, sequenced in a study of cytotoxic CD8 clonotypes in ibrutinib-treated CLL (dated by TCRdb to the early 2020s). The method behind the library was the immunoSEQ multiplex PCR assay. Imported from immuneACCESS, the table was reduced by TCRdb to in-frame sequences with V and J called. These copies leave out some clones; in studies compared against another copy, an unresolved V gene accounts for under half, and the cause of the remainder is not known. The sample includes 200,000 to 250,000 clones, with under 75% observed a single time. The ten largest clones add up to 15% of the sample. The label giving this sample's time point can be read as: approximately 25 months on ibrutinib. The sample consisted of PBMCs, taken after 24 months of ibrutinib treatment. Receptors were obtained from a human donor with chronic lymphocytic leukemia.

This sequence joins TRBV27 and TRBJ2-5, with D perhaps matching TRBD2 (6 bases). Germline V gene sequence: CDR1 MNHEY, CDR2 SMNVEV (reference sequence). CDR3 length equals 13 residues. The V gene lost 6 bases and the J gene lost 3 bases, with 11 bases spanning the gap. The CDR3, as DNA: TGTGCCAGCAGCGTAGCGGTTAAAGAGACCCAGTACTTC. Protein: CASSVAVKETQYF.

The gene calls are TRBV11-1 and TRBJ2-3; D may be TRBD1 (5 bases). The V and J ends lost 7 bases and 4 bases respectively, with 15 bases between them. The CDR3 is 14 amino acids. The germline V gene has CDR1 SGHAT and CDR2 FQDESV (reference sequence). CDR3 in DNA: TGTGCCAGCACCCAAGCAGGGTTCGCAGATACGCAGTATTTT. Protein product: CASTQAGFADTQYF.

This clone was detected a few times. This chain uses TRBV5-4 with TRBJ2-7; tentatively, D is TRBD1 or TRBD2 (5 bases each). The germline CDR1 and CDR2 sequences are SGHNT and YYREEE (reference sequence). The CDR3 is 13 residues long. V was clipped by 0 bases and J by 6 bases, with 10 bases between them. CDR3 residues: CASSLVSGTEQYF. In DNA, the CDR3 is TGTGCCAGCAGCTTGGTTTCAGGGACCGAGCAGTACTTC. Together with reference TRBV5-4 and TRBJ2-7, the CDR3 gives the full variable domain: ETGVTQSPTHLIKTRGQQVTLRCSSQSGHNTVSWYQQALGQGPQFIFQYYREEENGRGNFPPRFSGLQFPNYSSELNVNALELDDSALYLCASSLVSGTEQYFGPGTRLTVT.